These 13 T cell receptor beta chains originate from one sample sequenced in a study of Graves' ophthalmopathy and Graves' hyperthyroidism. TCR beta CDR3 amplification used RNA transcripts. Following a first-round RT-PCR that used HTBI primers, a second-round multiplex PCR was carried out. TCRdb redid the calling of the multiplex PCR reads with MiXCR, one entry per CDR3 protein. The sample lists 600,000 to 950,000 distinct CDR3 sequences; 40% were seen once. The specimen sequenced was peripheral blood. All receptors derive from an adult man with Graves' ophthalmopathy.

With respect to this clonotype: A clone one base away is much larger, so this may be a read error. CDR3 nucleotides: TGCAGCGTTGGGGTCGGATCCTCCAGGGGCTACACCTTC. It codes for CSVGVGSSRGYTF. The chain recombines TRBV29-1 with TRBJ1-2; no definite D call. The V and J ends lost 4 bases and 8 bases respectively, with 17 bases between them. There are 13 residues in the CDR3. Germline CDR1 reads SQVTM; CDR2 reads ANQGSEA.

The chain couples TRBV24-1 to TRBJ2-2, with 7 nucleotides matching TRBD2. CDR1 KGHDR and CDR2 SFDVKD come from the germline V gene. The CDR3 has 15 residues. V lost 3 bases to trimming and J lost 5 bases; unmatched junction nucleotides: 5. DNA of the CDR3: TGTGCCACCAGTGATCCTGGCGGGGGAACCGGGGAGCTGTTTTTT. This gives the protein CATSDPGGGTGELFF.

The chain couples TRBV4-1 to TRBJ2-7; TRBD2 might be the D (6 bases). V was trimmed by 6 bases and J by 0 bases, leaving 15 bases between them. CDR1 is MGHRA and CDR2 is YSYEKL in the germline V gene. This CDR3 is built from 15 residues. For the CDR3, the DNA is TGCGCCAGCAGTATCAGCCGGGGGAGCTCCTACGAGCAGTACTTC. It is translated as CASSISRGSSYEQYF.

This clonotype was detected many times. The V gene is TRBV9, the J gene TRBJ2-7; D possibly uses TRBD1 or TRBD2 (5 bases each). This CDR3 has 16 residues. The germline gives CDR1 SGDLS, CDR2 YYNGEE. V lost 0 bases, J lost 3 bases, and 16 bases lay in between. The DNA of the CDR3 is TGTGCCAGCAGCGTAGCTCTCGGGACCTCCTACTACGAGCAGTACTTC. Its translation: CASSVALGTSYYEQYF.

This clonotype was observed a few times. CDR3 region: CASSSSGATEAFF. CDR3 in DNA: TGTGCCAGCAGCTCATCAGGGGCCACTGAAGCTTTCTTT. V gene TRBV13 combines with J gene TRBJ1-1, with D possibly TRBD1 on 6 matching bases. The CDR3 has 13 residues. Trimming stripped 4 bases from V and 4 bases from J, with 10 bases between. The germline CDR1 and CDR2 sequences are PRHDT and FYEKMQ (reference sequence).

There are many counts of this clonotype. The V gene is TRBV2, the J gene TRBJ1-2; the D gene is possibly TRBD1 (5 bases). There are 14 residues in the CDR3. Germline V gives CDR1 SNHLY, CDR2 FYNNEI. Trimming left V 7 bases short and J 4 bases short, with 16 bases between. The CDR3 sequence is CASTRDLRAYGYTF. The CDR3 coding sequence is TGTGCCAGCACCCGGGACCTACGAGCCTATGGCTACACCTTC.

The rearrangement links TRBV20-1 to TRBJ2-7; tentative D call: TRBD1 (6 bases). Germline CDR1 DFQATT, CDR2 SNEGSKA (reference sequence). This CDR3 region has 14 residues. V was shortened by 3 bases and J by 0 bases, with 12 bases between the two germline ends. CDR3 region: CSASGQGYSYEQYF. Here the CDR3 DNA reads TGCAGTGCTAGTGGCCAGGGGTACTCCTACGAGCAGTACTTC.

This sequence joins TRBV18 and TRBJ2-2; no clear D gene. Trimming cost V 6 bases and J 0 bases, with 8 bases left between them. Per the germline V gene, CDR1 is KGHSH and CDR2 is LQKENI. The CDR3 runs 14 residues. The CDR3 coding sequence is TGTGCCAGCTCCCCGTCGGCGAACACCGGGGAGCTGTTTTTT. As protein: CASSPSANTGELFF. Combining the CDR3 with reference TRBV18 and TRBJ2-2 gives the whole variable domain NAGVMQNPRHLVRRRGQEARLRCSPMKGHSHVYWYRQLPEEGLKFMVYLQKENIIDESGMPKERFSAEFPKEGPSILRIQQVVRGDSAAYFCASSPSANTGELFFGEGSRLTVL.

This clonotype has a count of ten or more. The chain couples TRBV7-6 to TRBJ2-5; tentatively, D is TRBD1 (5 bases). In germline, CDR1 is SGHVS, CDR2 FNYEAQ. The CDR3 length is 13 residues. V dropped 5 bases and J dropped 5 bases, with 12 bases sitting between them. CDR3 coding DNA: TGTGCCAGCAGCGAACCAGGGTTGGAGACCCAGTACTTC. It specifies CASSEPGLETQYF.

This clonotype was observed many times. The CDR3 nucleotides are TGTGCCAGCAGCTTAGTGGAGATACATGGCTACACCTTC. This encodes CASSLVEIHGYTF. V gene TRBV11-2 combines with J gene TRBJ1-2; D is unclear. Germline CDR1 SGHAT, CDR2 FQNNGV. The CDR3 covers 13 residues. The V end lost 1 base, the J end lost 6 bases, and 9 bases lay between the germline ends.

The gene calls are TRBV20-1 and TRBJ1-1; D gene unclear. The CDR3 extends over 13 amino acids. Germline CDR1 and CDR2: DFQATT and SNEGSKA (reference sequence). The V gene lost 6 bases and the J gene lost 4 bases, with 15 bases spanning the gap. CDR3 protein: CSADTIRGTEAFF. The CDR3, as DNA: TGCAGTGCCGACACAATACGGGGCACTGAAGCTTTCTTT.

The V and J genes are TRBV25-1 and TRBJ2-5, with TRBD1 matching over 7 bases. The germline gives CDR1 MGHDK, CDR2 SYGVNS. J was trimmed by 1 base and V by 4 bases; bases with no gene match: 3. There are 14 residues in the CDR3. The CDR3 nucleotides read TGTGCCAGCAGTGCAGGGGACAGCCAAGAGACCCAGTACTTC. Its protein is CASSAGDSQETQYF. Together with reference TRBV25-1 and TRBJ2-5, the CDR3 gives the full variable domain: EADIYQTPRYLVIGTGKKITLECSQTMGHDKMYWYQQDPGMELHLIHYSYGVNSTEKGDLSSESTVSRIRTEHFPLTLESARPSHTSQYLCASSAGDSQETQYFGPGTRLLVL.

The chain combines TRBV4-1 with TRBJ1-1; 7 bases fit TRBD1. Trimming at V came to 11 bases and at J to 6 bases, leaving 6 bases not matched to a gene. Germline values: CDR1 MGHRA, CDR2 YSYEKL. The CDR3 contains 11 residues. DNA for the CDR3: TGCGCCGTCCGACAGGGCGCTGAAGCTTTCTTT. This sequence encodes CAVRQGAEAFF.